What follows describes a single T cell receptor beta chain. The sample belongs to a study of cytomegalovirus exposure and HLA in healthy donors. It was with 60 Vbeta and 13 Jbeta primers that the PCR ran. Generated by immunoSEQ multiplex PCR, the TCRdb table keeps only in-frame clones and is missing some. The sample lists roughly 190,000 clones; roughly 74% were seen once. V lost 3 bases and J lost 10, with 15 bases in between. This CDR3 is built from 13 residues. CDR1 and CDR2 from the germline V gene are KGHSH and LQKENI. The sequencing sample was made of PBMCs. This rearrangement joins TRBV18 to TRBJ2-5, with a possible D match to TRBD2 (5 bases). The receptor's source is a woman under 40 in good health and CMV-seronegative. The CDR3 spells CASSPMGSRDQYF. The CDR3 DNA sequence: TGTGCCAGCTCACCCATGGGTTCCCGGGACCAGTACTTC.